This T cell receptor (beta chain) was identified during a study of T-cell memory formation after mild COVID-19. One entry per CDR3 protein results from TCRdb running MiXCR on the 5' RACE reads. The top ten hold 22% of the sample, which has about 290,000 distinct CDR3 sequences, roughly 15% seen once. Germline V lookup: CDR1 LGHNA, CDR2 YNFKEQ. V shed 0 bases and J shed 5 bases, with 4 bases lying between them. The CDR3 totals 12 residues. This clonotype was sampled from a man aged 18 to 29 who had mild COVID-19 (a few samples of this study predate the infection). Cell type and time point are not known. The source material was PBMCs or a T cell subset sorted from them (not recorded which). J is TRBJ2-5 and V is TRBV4-2; D uncertain. The CDR3 here is CASSQELETQYF. The CDR3 DNA reads TGTGCCAGCAGCCAAGAGTTGGAGACCCAGTACTTC.